These 26 T cell receptor beta chains were sequenced from one sample in a study of blood T cell repertoires in COVID-19. Here immunoSEQ multiplex PCR was the method, and the copy in TCRdb shows in-frame clones only, minus some. This table holds roughly 440,000 clones, about 91% found once. Sequencing was performed on peripheral blood. These receptors came from a woman aged 45-65 years with COVID-19, enrolled during active disease.

The chain recombines TRBV3-1 (or the pseudogene TRBV3-2) with TRBJ2-7, with D perhaps TRBD1 (5 bases). V lost 1 base and J lost 2, with 9 bases in between. The CDR3 spans 14 residues. CDR1 is LGHDT, CDR2 YNNKEL, per germline (reference sequence). CDR3 nucleotides: TGTGCCAGCAGCCAAGGCGACAGTACCTACGAGCAGTACTTC. Amino acid sequence: CASSQGDSTYEQYF.

There are many counts of this clone. The V gene is TRBV5-4, the J gene TRBJ2-1; 9 nucleotides agree with TRBD2. Germline V gene lookup returns CDR1 SGHNT and CDR2 YYREEE (reference sequence). The CDR3 runs to 13 residues. V dropped 4 bases and J dropped 13; count of bases not matched to a gene: 9. CDR3 loop: CASSHGLARSQFF. CDR3 coding DNA: TGTGCCAGCAGCCACGGACTAGCGAGATCCCAGTTCTTC.

The chain recombines TRBV13 with TRBJ2-7; D gene uncertain. Trimming cost V 5 bases and J 2 bases, with 13 bases left between them. Germline-derived CDR1 and CDR2 are PRHDT and FYEKMQ (reference sequence). This CDR3 has 14 amino acids. CDR3 DNA: TGTGCCAGCAGCCCGGAGAGTCAAACCTACGAGCAGTACTTC. Protein product: CASSPESQTYEQYF.

The chain is built from TRBV21-1 and TRBJ2-1; TRBD1, the table's D call, was not compared with the DNA. TRBV21-1 is tagged as a pseudogene. The CDR3 covers 15 residues. In nucleotides, the CDR3 is TGTGCCAGCAGCTACCTAGGACAGGATTGCAATGAGCAGTTCTTC. It is translated as CASSYLGQDCNEQFF.

The chain couples TRBV5-6 to TRBJ2-3; the D is unclear. The CDR3 totals 15 residues. Trimming shortened V by 0 bases and J by 6 bases, and 14 bases separated the two germline ends. CDR1 is SGHDT and CDR2 is YYEEEE in the germline V gene. The CDR3 DNA follows: TGTGCCAGCAGCTTGGGACCCGCGGCAGCGGATACGCAGTATTTT. Protein sequence: CASSLGPAAADTQYF.

The J gene is TRBJ2-5, the V gene TRBV19; perhaps TRBD2 as D (5 bases). The V and J ends lost 5 bases and 2 bases respectively, with 6 bases between them. This CDR3 is built from 12 residues. Germline values: CDR1 LNHDA, CDR2 SQIVND (reference sequence). The chain's CDR3 is CASSRGQETQYF. DNA of the CDR3: TGTGCCAGTAGTCGGGGTCAAGAGACCCAGTACTTC.

The genes are TRBV6-2 or TRBV6-3 and TRBJ1-1, with TRBD1 matching 9 bases. J was trimmed by 10 bases and V by 4 bases; bases with no gene match: 10. The CDR3 length is 14 residues. Germline V CDR1 and CDR2: MNHEY, SVGEGT. In DNA, the CDR3 is TGTGCCAGCAGTTCCTCAGGGACAGGGCTGGGAGCTTTCTTT. Amino acids: CASSSSGTGLGAFF.

This clone came up once. The chain uses TRBV19 and TRBJ1-2, with D possibly being TRBD1 (6 bases). Trimming removed 6 bases from V and 4 bases from J, with 21 bases in between. The CDR3 consists of 16 residues. Germline CDR1 reads LNHDA; CDR2 reads SQIVND (reference sequence). As DNA, the CDR3 is TGTGCCAGTAGCTTTCTAAACTCCGGGACACCCTATGGCTACACCTTC. Translation: CASSFLNSGTPYGYTF.

The V gene is TRBV19, the J gene TRBJ2-3; TRBD2 agrees at 8 bases. In germline, CDR1 is LNHDA, CDR2 SQIVND (reference sequence). This CDR3 comprises 14 residues. V trimming: 7 bases; J trimming: 3 bases; junction bases outside the gene matches: 6. CDR3 region: CASTAGGGTDTQYF. The DNA of the CDR3 is TGTGCCAGTACCGCCGGGGGGGGAACAGATACGCAGTATTTT.

This chain joins TRBV10-2 and TRBJ2-7; tentative D call: TRBD1 (6 bases). CDR3 size: 12 residues. Deletions cut 4 bases from V and 2 bases from J, with 6 bases between. Per germline, CDR1 WSHSY and CDR2 SAAADI. CDR3 bases: TGCGCCAGCAGTGGGACAGCCTACGAGCAGTACTTC. Its translation: CASSGTAYEQYF.

The rearrangement uses TRBV3-1 (or the pseudogene TRBV3-2) and TRBJ2-7; 7 bases line up with TRBD1. This CDR3 has 13 residues. Losses at the gene ends were 5 bases for V and 2 bases for J; bases not matched to a gene: 3. Per the germline V gene, CDR1 is LGHDT and CDR2 is YNNKEL (reference sequence). The CDR3 loop reads CASSYRGPYEQYF. As DNA, the CDR3 is TGTGCCAGCAGCTACAGGGGTCCCTACGAGCAGTACTTC.

V and J are TRBV10-3 and TRBJ2-1, with 14 positions matching TRBD2. This CDR3 contains 18 residues. With V trimmed by 6 bases and J by 8 bases, 15 bases remained unmatched. Germline CDR1 and CDR2: ENHRY and SYGVKD. CDR3 amino acids: CAISDAGTSGGISHEQFF. The CDR3, as DNA: TGTGCCATCAGCGATGCCGGGACTAGCGGGGGAATTAGTCATGAGCAGTTCTTC.

This clone showed up just once. The rearrangement links TRBV5-1 to TRBJ1-2; D unclear. Germline assignment: CDR1 SGHRS and CDR2 YFSETQ. The length of the CDR3 is 12 residues. The V gene lost 5 bases and the J gene lost 7 bases, with 12 bases spanning the gap. The CDR3 sequence is CASRPDNFGYTF. The CDR3 DNA reads as TGCGCCAGCAGACCCGACAATTTTGGCTACACCTTC.

The V gene is TRBV4-1, the J gene TRBJ2-7; D may be TRBD1 (6 bases). The V end lost 1 base, the J end lost 1 base, and 17 bases lay between the germline ends. This CDR3 is built from 17 residues. The germline CDR1 and CDR2 sequences are MGHRA and YSYEKL. The chain's CDR3 is CASSQVRASGTSYEQYF. The CDR3 nucleotides read TGCGCCAGCAGCCAAGTCCGGGCTTCCGGGACATCCTACGAGCAGTACTTC.

The sample holds a few counts of this clone. The rearrangement joins TRBV6-5 to TRBJ2-2; the D gene is possibly TRBD1 (5 bases). The V gene lost 2 bases and the J gene lost 4 bases, with 11 bases spanning the gap. The CDR3 has 15 amino acids. Germline V CDR1 and CDR2: MNHEY, SVGAGI. The CDR3 bases are TGTGCCAGCAGTTACAGGCAGGGTGGCACCGGGGAGCTGTTTTTT. This encodes CASSYRQGGTGELFF.

V gene TRBV11-2 combines with J gene TRBJ2-2, with 8 bases aligning to TRBD2. V gave up 6 bases and J gave up 6 bases; unmatched junction bases: 9. Per germline, CDR1 SGHAT and CDR2 FQNNGV. This CDR3 comprises 15 residues. The CDR3 coding sequence is TGTGCCAGCAGGACCCCGGGGGGGGAACCCGGGGAGCTGTTTTTT. Protein product: CASRTPGGEPGELFF.

The chain recombines TRBV25-1 with TRBJ2-1; weak D call: TRBD2 (6 bases). The CDR3 runs 11 residues. Germline V CDR1 and CDR2: MGHDK, SYGVNS. Trimming removed 10 bases at V and 6 bases at J, with 10 bases between. CDR3 DNA sequence: TGTGCCATTTCGGAGGGCAATGAGCAGTTCTTC. This encodes CAISEGNEQFF.

The chain carries TRBV10-2 and TRBJ2-2, with 9 nucleotides matching TRBD1. V gave up 8 bases and J gave up 4 bases; unmatched junction bases: 5. The CDR3 covers 14 residues. Germline V gives CDR1 WSHSY, CDR2 SAAADI. CDR3 loop: CASLRGQGTGELFF. DNA for the CDR3: TGCGCCAGCCTTCGGGGACAGGGCACCGGGGAGCTGTTTTTT.

V and J are TRBV11-2 and TRBJ1-1; D may be TRBD1 (6 bases). The length of the CDR3 is 13 residues. The V end was cut by 3 bases, the J end by 5 bases, with 10 bases between. Per germline, CDR1 SGHAT and CDR2 FQNNGV. CDR3 residues: CASSFQGLTEAFF. CDR3 nucleotides: TGTGCCAGCAGCTTTCAGGGGCTAACTGAAGCTTTCTTT.

The V and J genes are TRBV6-5 and TRBJ1-2; TRBD1 matches at 8 bases. CDR1 and CDR2 (germline): MNHEY, SVGAGI. V gave up 5 bases and J gave up 0 bases; unmatched junction bases: 5. The CDR3 is made up of 15 amino acids. CDR3 sequence (DNA): TGTGCCAGCAGTCGACAGGGGCCTTCTAACTATGGCTACACCTTC. Its translation: CASSRQGPSNYGYTF.

This sequence joins TRBV6-1 and TRBJ1-5; a possible D gene is TRBD1 (6 bases). The CDR3 loop spans 16 amino acids. Germline CDR1 reads MNHNS; CDR2 reads SASEGT. Deletions cut 2 bases from V and 2 bases from J, with 13 bases between. The CDR3 spells CASSERGGDGNQPQHF. CDR3 coding DNA: TGTGCCAGCAGTGAAAGGGGGGGGGACGGCAATCAGCCCCAGCATTTT.

This chain links TRBV7-2 with TRBJ1-2; 11 bases map to TRBD1. The CDR3 consists of 13 residues. Germline lookup yields CDR1 SGHTA and CDR2 FQGNSA. V trimming: 3 bases; J trimming: 8 bases; junction bases outside the gene matches: 2. The CDR3 DNA is TGTGCCAGCAGCTTCGGGACAGGGGGAGGCTACACCTTC. Its protein is CASSFGTGGGYTF.

This clone was seen only once. The J gene is TRBJ2-2, the V gene TRBV20-1; 7 bases line up with TRBD2. The ends lost 3 bases at V and 6 bases at J; junction bases unmatched: 13. The CDR3 contains 16 residues. Germline V gene sequence: CDR1 DFQATT, CDR2 SNEGSKA (reference sequence). CDR3 residues: CSASGGLAVRAGELFF. Written as DNA, the CDR3 is TGCAGTGCTAGTGGAGGGCTAGCGGTCAGGGCCGGGGAGCTGTTTTTT.

The chain couples TRBV27 to TRBJ2-1; D is perhaps TRBD1 (5 bases). V lost 2 bases and J 1 base, leaving 12 bases between the germline ends. CDR1 and CDR2 (germline): MNHEY, SMNVEV (reference sequence). The length of the CDR3 is 16 residues. The CDR3 DNA is TGTGCCAGCAGTTTAATCTGGTCAGGGTCCTACAATGAGCAGTTCTTC. Translating it yields CASSLIWSGSYNEQFF.

The genes are TRBV4-1 and TRBJ1-4; TRBD1 is a possible D gene (6 bases). The V end was cut by 2 bases, the J end by 1 base, with 11 bases between. The CDR3 contains 16 residues. Germline lookup yields CDR1 MGHRA and CDR2 YSYEKL. As DNA, the CDR3 is TGCGCCAGCAGCCAACCCACCAGGGGAACTAATGAAAAACTGTTTTTT. Its protein is CASSQPTRGTNEKLFF.

As DNA, the CDR3 is TGTGCCAGCCTTAATAGTCTGGGGGGAATAGAAAAACTGTTTTTT. Protein: CASLNSLGGIEKLFF. This chain links TRBV5-5 with TRBJ1-4; possible D gene TRBD1, 5 bases. V was shortened by 7 bases and J by 8 bases, with 21 bases between the two germline ends. The length of the CDR3 is 15 residues. CDR1 is SGHKS, CDR2 YYEKEE, per germline (reference sequence).